A selection of T cell receptor beta chains follows, all from one sample in a study of blood T cell repertoires in COVID-19. The data were produced by immunoSEQ multiplex PCR, yet TCRdb's version contains in-frame clones alone and is incomplete. The repertoire holds about 270,000 clones, with about 90% as singletons. The sample comprised peripheral blood. These receptors came from a person aged 18 to 35 with COVID-19, enrolled during active disease. Each CDR3 is given with its conserved first and last residue. The D gene is left open where the match is weak. Part of the rows lack a size; the others show once, few, many or a class for expanded clones.

d_call	v_call	j_call	clone_size	cdr3_nt	cdr3_aa
.	TRBV24-1	TRBJ1-2	.	TGTGCCACCAGTGAAAACACCGCTAACTATGGCTACACCTTC	CATSENTANYGYTF
TRBD1	TRBV14	TRBJ1-2	.	TGTGCCAGCAGCCAAGAAAATCGGGAGGGGGCGCTTTCAATCTATGGCTACACCTTC	CASSQENREGALSIYGYTF
TRBD2	TRBV5-1	TRBJ2-1	.	TGCGCCAGCAGCTTACTAGCGGGGAGCGGGGATGAGCAGTTCTTC	CASSLLAGSGDEQFF
TRBD2	TRBV19	TRBJ2-1	once	TGTGCCAGTAGTATCCAAGGACTAGCGGGATCCCCCCACAATGAGCAGTTCTTC	CASSIQGLAGSPHNEQFF
.	TRBV7-8	TRBJ1-5	.	TGTGCCAGCAGCCTACAGGGATATAGCAATCAGCCCCAGCATTTT	CASSLQGYSNQPQHF
.	TRBV6-5	TRBJ2-7	.	TGTGCCAGCAGACCCGGGACAAACTCCTACGAGCAGTACTTC	CASRPGTNSYEQYF
.	TRBV19	TRBJ1-1	.	TGTGCCAGTAGTGCTCCGGGACACCTCATTACTGAAGCTTTCTTT	CASSAPGHLITEAFF
TRBD2	TRBV7-8	TRBJ2-5	.	TGTGCCAGCAGCTTAGTAGGTAGCGGGGGCCAAGAGACCCAGTACTTC	CASSLVGSGGQETQYF
.	TRBV24-1	TRBJ2-1	.	TGTGCCACCAGTGACCCCCCTATCAATGAGCAGTTCTTC	CATSDPPINEQFF
TRBD1	TRBV25-1	TRBJ1-2	few	TGTGCCAGCAGTGAAAAGGGGGCAAACCCGTATGGCTACACCTTC	CASSEKGANPYGYTF
.	TRBV27	TRBJ2-7	.	TGTGCCAGCAGTTTACGGGGGGCCCCCCTCTACGAGCAGTACTTC	CASSLRGAPLYEQYF
.	TRBV11-2	TRBJ1-2	.	TGTGCCAGCAGCGAAGTGGGAGATGGCTACACCTTC	CASSEVGDGYTF
.	TRBV12-3/TRBV12-4	TRBJ1-1	.	TGTGCCAGCAGCCAGGGGCGCACTGAAGCTTTCTTT	CASSQGRTEAFF
.	TRBV28	TRBJ2-5	.	TGTGCCAGCAGTTTACCCCAGGGGGGAGAGACCCAGTACTTC	CASSLPQGGETQYF
.	TRBV6-5	TRBJ2-2	.	TGTGCCAGCAGTTATAGCCTTACCGGGGAGCTGTTTTTT	CASSYSLTGELFF
TRBD1	TRBV13	TRBJ2-1	.	TGTGCCAGCAGACCACAGGGGGCTCCCTACAATGAGCAGTTCTTC	CASRPQGAPYNEQFF
TRBD1	TRBV5-6	TRBJ1-6	.	TGTGCCAGCAGCTTGGGACAGGGGGCTTATCCCCTCCACTTT	CASSLGQGAYPLHF
.	TRBV11-1	TRBJ2-1	.	TGTGCCAGCAGCCTTCCGGTACACAATGAGCAGTTCTTC	CASSLPVHNEQFF
.	TRBV11-3	TRBJ2-7	.	TGTGCCAGCAGCTTAGGCGAGGGCTACGAGCAGTACTTC	CASSLGEGYEQYF
.	TRBV24-1	TRBJ2-1	once	TGTGCCACCAGTGATTTGAGCGGATCCTCCTACAATGAGCAGTTCTTC	CATSDLSGSSYNEQFF
.	TRBV4-3	TRBJ2-7	once	TGCGCCAGCAGCCAAGATTTGGCTTACGAGCAGTACTTC	CASSQDLAYEQYF
.	TRBV15	TRBJ1-2	.	TGTGCCACCAGCAGAGATCAATCGGCGGGGACTAACTATGGCTACACCTTC	CATSRDQSAGTNYGYTF
.	TRBV6-6	TRBJ2-5	.	TGTGCCAGCAGTTACCTCCAGACCCAGTACTTC	CASSYLQTQYF
.	TRBV6-5	TRBJ1-4	.	TGTGCCAGCAGGGCACAGGAAACTAATGAAAAACTGTTTTTT	CASRAQETNEKLFF
TRBD2	TRBV24-1	TRBJ2-3	.	TGTGCCACCAGTGATTTTACGAGCGGGACCACAGATACGCAGTATTTT	CATSDFTSGTTDTQYF
TRBD1	TRBV3-1/TRBV3-2	TRBJ2-7	.	TGTGCCAGCAGTAACCCGGGACAGAGATACGAGCAGTACTTC	CASSNPGQRYEQYF
.	TRBV6-5	TRBJ2-1	.	TGTGCCAGCAGTTACGGCCGACAGGTCTTGTCCGATTTATTCTTC	CASSYGRQVLSDLFF
TRBD1	TRBV12-3/TRBV12-4	TRBJ1-2	.	TGTGCCAGCGTAGCCAGGGGGAACTATGGCTACACCTTC	CASVARGNYGYTF
.	TRBV21-1	TRBJ2-7	.	TGTGCCAGCAGCAAAGAAGCTCCAGGACTAGCGGGAGAATTCCCGCACCGGCGTGGCGAGCAGTACTTC	CASSKEAPGLAGEFPHRRGEQYF
TRBD2	TRBV7-2	TRBJ2-7	.	TGTGCCAGCAGCTTAACAAAGGATAGCGGGAGATCGGGCGAGCAGTACTTC	CASSLTKDSGRSGEQYF
.	TRBV15	TRBJ1-2	.	TGTGCCACCAGCCTCACCGGGGGGTTTGGCTACACCTTC	CATSLTGGFGYTF
.	TRBV3-1/TRBV3-2	TRBJ2-7	.	TGTGCCAGCAGCCAACCGGGCGGGGACGAGCAGTACTTC	CASSQPGGDEQYF
TRBD1	TRBV5-4	TRBJ2-3	.	TGTGCCAGCAGCCAGGGGACAGCTAGCACAGATACGCAGTATTTT	CASSQGTASTDTQYF
.	TRBV4-3	TRBJ1-1	.	TGCGCCAGCAGCTCCGACAGGAACACTGAAGCTTTCTTT	CASSSDRNTEAFF
.	TRBV14	TRBJ2-7	.	TGTGCCAGCAGCCCCCGACTAGAAGCCGAGCAGTACTTC	CASSPRLEAEQYF
.	TRBV7-6	TRBJ1-5	few	TGTGCCAGCAGCTTAGATCAGGGGATCAATCAGCCCCAGCATTTT	CASSLDQGINQPQHF
TRBD1	TRBV18	TRBJ2-7	.	TGTGCCAGCTCACCTGGACAGGGTGGGGGCTACGAGCAGTACTTC	CASSPGQGGGYEQYF
.	TRBV20-1	TRBJ2-7	.	TGCAGTGCTAGAAGTGGCAACGAGCAGTACTTC	CSARSGNEQYF
.	TRBV21-1	TRBJ2-5	once	TGTGCCAGCAGCAAAGTACAGCGGGAGGGGCAAGAGACCCAGTACTTC	CASSKVQREGQETQYF
.	TRBV21-1	TRBJ2-1	.	TGTGCCAGCAGCAAAGTAACAGGGCTCTACAATGAGCAGTTCTTC	CASSKVTGLYNEQFF
TRBD2	TRBV15	TRBJ2-7	.	TGTGCCACCAGCAGACGGGAGGGAGAGCAGTACTTC	CATSRREGEQYF
.	TRBV29-1	TRBJ1-1	.	TGCAGCGTTGGTAGTTCGGGGGGAGGGACTGAAGCTTTCTTT	CSVGSSGGGTEAFF
TRBD1	TRBV7-2	TRBJ1-1	few	TGTGCCAGCAGCTTTACAGGGGACACTGAAGCTTTCTTT	CASSFTGDTEAFF
.	TRBV5-6	TRBJ1-2	.	TGTGCCAGCAGCTTGGGCAGGGCCCTCTATGGCTACACCTTC	CASSLGRALYGYTF
TRBD2	TRBV4-1	TRBJ2-7	.	TGCGCCAGCAGTGGGACTAGCGGGAGCGCCGAGCAGTACTTC	CASSGTSGSAEQYF
TRBD1	TRBV13	TRBJ1-3	.	TGTGCCAGCAGCTTTTTCGGACAGGACACCTCTGGAAACACCATATATTTT	CASSFFGQDTSGNTIYF
.	TRBV9	TRBJ1-3	.	TGTGCCAGCAGCCCTCTAGATACCTCTGGAAACACCATATATTTT	CASSPLDTSGNTIYF
.	TRBV10-3	TRBJ2-7	.	TGTGCCATACGACTTAATTCATCCTACGAGCAGTACTTC	CAIRLNSSYEQYF
.	TRBV28	TRBJ1-2	.	TGTGCCAGCAGTCCTCCTCCTGGCTACACCTTC	CASSPPPGYTF
TRBD2	TRBV4-1	TRBJ2-7	once	TGCGCCAGCAGCCTGGAGCCGGGACTAGCGAGTTACGAGCAGTACTTC	CASSLEPGLASYEQYF
TRBD2	TRBV28	TRBJ2-3	.	TGTGCCAGCTCGTATGAGGCGGGAGTAAGGACAGATACGCAGTATTTT	CASSYEAGVRTDTQYF
.	TRBV28	TRBJ1-1	.	TGTGCCAGCAGCCCGGACAGAATGAACACTGAAGCTTTCTTT	CASSPDRMNTEAFF
TRBD2	TRBV11-3	TRBJ2-1	.	TGTGCCAGCAGCTTAGGTTCTAGCGGGGTCACGGATGAGCAGTTCTTC	CASSLGSSGVTDEQFF
.	TRBV28	TRBJ2-5	.	TGTGCCAGCAGTTTATCCCCGACCCTAGCAGGCCCCGGGTACTTC	CASSLSPTLAGPGYF
.	TRBV30	TRBJ1-1	.	TGTGCCTGGGCTAATAACGGGAACACTGAAGCTTTCTTT	CAWANNGNTEAFF
.	TRBV10-2	TRBJ2-1	once	TGCGCCAGCACTAACCCCCCCCGCAATGAGCAGTTCTTC	CASTNPPRNEQFF
.	TRBV11-2	TRBJ1-2	.	TGTGCCAGCAGCTTAGCTCGTGGGGGCGGGTATGGCTACACCTTC	CASSLARGGGYGYTF